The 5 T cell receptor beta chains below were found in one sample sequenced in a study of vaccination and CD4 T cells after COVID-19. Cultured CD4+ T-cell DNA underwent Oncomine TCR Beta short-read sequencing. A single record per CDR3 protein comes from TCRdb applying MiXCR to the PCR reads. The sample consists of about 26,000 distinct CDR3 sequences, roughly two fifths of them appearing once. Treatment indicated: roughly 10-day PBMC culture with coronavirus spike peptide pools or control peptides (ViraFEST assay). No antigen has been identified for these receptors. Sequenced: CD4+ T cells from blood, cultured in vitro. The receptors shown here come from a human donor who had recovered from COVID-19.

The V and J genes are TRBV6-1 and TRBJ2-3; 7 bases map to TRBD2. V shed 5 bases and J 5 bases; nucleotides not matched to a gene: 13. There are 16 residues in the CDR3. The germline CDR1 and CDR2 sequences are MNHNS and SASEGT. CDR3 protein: CASSRGVASRQDTQYF. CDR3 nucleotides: TGTGCCAGCAGTCGGGGGGTGGCTAGCAGGCAAGATACGCAGTATTTT.

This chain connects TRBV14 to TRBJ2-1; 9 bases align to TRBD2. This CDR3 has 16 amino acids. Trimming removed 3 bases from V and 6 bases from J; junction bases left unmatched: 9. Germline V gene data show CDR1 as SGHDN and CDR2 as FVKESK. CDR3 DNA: TGTGCCAGCAGCCACCCGACTAGCGGCGATCCCAATGAGCAGTTCTTC. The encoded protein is CASSHPTSGDPNEQFF.

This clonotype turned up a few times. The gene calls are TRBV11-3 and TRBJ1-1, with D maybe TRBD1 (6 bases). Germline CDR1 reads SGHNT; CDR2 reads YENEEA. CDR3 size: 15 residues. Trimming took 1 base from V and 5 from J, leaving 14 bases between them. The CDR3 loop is CASSLVLGGYTEAFF. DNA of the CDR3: TGTGCCAGCAGCTTAGTTCTAGGGGGGTATACTGAAGCTTTCTTT.

The CDR3 coding sequence is TGCAGTGCTTCTTCTAGACTAACCCAAGAGACCCAGTACTTC. It yields the protein CSASSRLTQETQYF. The V and J genes are TRBV20-1 and TRBJ2-5; D is perhaps TRBD2 (5 bases). The CDR3 is 14 residues long. Germline CDR1 DFQATT, CDR2 SNEGSKA (reference sequence). Trimming took 5 bases from V and 1 from J, leaving 14 bases between them.

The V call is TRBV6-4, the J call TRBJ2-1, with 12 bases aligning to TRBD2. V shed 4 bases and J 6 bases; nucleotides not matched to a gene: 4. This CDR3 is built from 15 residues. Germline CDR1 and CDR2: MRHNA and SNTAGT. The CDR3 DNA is TGTGCCAGCAGTGGTTCGACTAGCGGGAGCAATGAGCAGTTCTTC. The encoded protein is CASSGSTSGSNEQFF.